This T cell receptor beta chain was recovered during a study of cytomegalovirus exposure and HLA in healthy donors. Study-level information: Unique TCR beta sequences numbering about 100 million came from 150 million to 200 million T cells in an earlier analysis. Study findings and constraints: A later analysis reportedly found that, within productive TCRs, an Asian-associated ancestry cluster had fewer N-insertions than the mean observed across the roughly 670 donors.

The PCR used 60 Vbeta and 13 Jbeta primers. This table comes from immunoSEQ multiplex PCR, and its TCRdb copy is limited to in-frame clones, with some not included. The sample has 150,000 to 200,000 clones; 60% to 80% are singletons. Trimming removed 6 bases at V and 0 bases at J, with 11 bases between. Germline-derived CDR1 and CDR2 are MGHDK and SYGVNS. The CDR3 length is 15 residues. About this clone: The antigen remains undetermined.

Input material: PBMCs. The clonotype originates from a man in his sixties in good health and CMV-seronegative. The genes are TRBV25-1 and TRBJ2-2, with D tentatively TRBD1 (5 bases). CDR3 DNA sequence: TGTGCCAGCAGATCTGACAGTGCGAACACCGGGGAGCTGTTTTTT. It yields the protein CASRSDSANTGELFF.